A selection of T cell receptor beta chains follows, all from one sample in a study of shared clonotypes between healthy human individuals. The protocol was immunoSEQ multiplex PCR, while the TCRdb copy is restricted to in-frame clones and leaves out a portion. The sample lists fewer than 850,000 clones; about 92% were seen once. Material: memory CD8+ T cells from PBMCs. The receptors originated from a man younger than 35 in good health. Some clones in this sample may be carry-over from other donors' samples. Both conserved end residues are part of each CDR3. D genes are given only for firm matches. Part of the rows lack a size; the others show once, few, many or a class for expanded clones.

abundance	d_gene	v_gene	j_gene	CDR3nt	CDR3aa
-	-	TRBV7-9	TRBJ2-7	TGTGCCAGTCTCGGGGCAGGGCCCTCCTACGAGCAGTACTTC	CASLGAGPSYEQYF
few	TRBD2	TRBV28	TRBJ2-2	TGTGCCAGCAGTTCTTATCTAGCGGGGGCGAACACCGGGGAGCTGTTTTTT	CASSSYLAGANTGELFF
few	-	TRBV27	TRBJ2-1	TGTGCCAGCAGTTTAGGGACAACGAACAATGAGCAGTTCTTC	CASSLGTTNNEQFF
-	TRBD1	TRBV4-1	TRBJ2-1	TGCGCCAGCAGCCCGAGGGGGCTTAGCTCCTACAATGAGCAGTTCTTC	CASSPRGLSSYNEQFF
once	-	TRBV14	TRBJ2-7	TGTGCCAGCAGCCAAGTGAACGGCTACGAGCAGTACTTC	CASSQVNGYEQYF
-	-	TRBV14	TRBJ2-5	TGTGCCAGCAGCCAAGCCCCGGGGAGCAGAGAGACCCAGTACTTC	CASSQAPGSRETQYF
-	-	TRBV7-9	TRBJ2-5	TGTGCCAGCAGCGTCAGGGTCGGGGAGACCCAGTACTTC	CASSVRVGETQYF
-	TRBD2	TRBV19	TRBJ2-5	TGTGCCAGTAGATCCCGGGAGGGCCAAGAGACCCAGTACTTC	CASRSREGQETQYF
-	TRBD2	TRBV4-2	TRBJ2-3	TGTGCCAGCAGCCAAGGGCCTTTTGGGGCTAGCGGGAACGAGGATACGCAGTATTTT	CASSQGPFGASGNEDTQYF
-	-	TRBV19	TRBJ1-4	TGTGCCAGTCAGAGAATGGGAGACTCGGGAAAACTGTTTTTT	CASQRMGDSGKLFF
once	TRBD1	TRBV10-3	TRBJ2-3	TGTGCCATCAGTGACCCCGACAGGGCTAGCACAGATACGCAGTATTTT	CAISDPDRASTDTQYF
-	-	TRBV7-8	TRBJ2-1	TGTGCCAGCAGCTTAGTGCGAGCTAAAAACAATGAGCAGTTCTTC	CASSLVRAKNNEQFF
-	-	TRBV4-3	TRBJ1-5	TGCGCCAGCAGCCAGGATCTTCAGGGTGGTCAGCCCCAGCATTTT	CASSQDLQGGQPQHF
-	TRBD2	TRBV7-8	TRBJ2-3	TGTGCCAGCAGCGAGGGACTAGCGGGAACAACAGATACGCAGTATTTT	CASSEGLAGTTDTQYF
-	TRBD2	TRBV7-2	TRBJ2-3	TGTGCCAGCAGCGGAAGGACTAGCGGGATCCCTAGCACAGATACGCAGTATTTT	CASSGRTSGIPSTDTQYF
-	-	TRBV7-8	TRBJ1-1	TGTGCCAGCAGCCTCGACAGTCAAGTAAACACTGAAGCTTTCTTT	CASSLDSQVNTEAFF
-	-	TRBV6-5	TRBJ2-7	TGTGCCAGCAGCGACTGGGCCAACGAGCAGTACTTC	CASSDWANEQYF
-	-	TRBV7-8	TRBJ2-7	TGTGCCAGCAGCTCCGGGACGGAGCACGAGCAGTACTTC	CASSSGTEHEQYF
-	-	TRBV7-9	TRBJ1-1	TGTGCCAGCAGCTTAGGGACTGAAGCTTTCTTT	CASSLGTEAFF
-	-	TRBV7-9	TRBJ2-3	TGTGCCAGCAGCCCCCGGAGCACTAACACAGATACGCAGTATTTT	CASSPRSTNTDTQYF
-	TRBD2	TRBV7-2	TRBJ2-7	TGTGCCAGCAACTACTTAGGACTAGCGGAAAACGAGCAGTACTTC	CASNYLGLAENEQYF
-	-	TRBV4-3	TRBJ1-2	TGCGCCAGCAGCCACAATACAGGGAATCTTGACTACACCTTC	CASSHNTGNLDYTF
-	TRBD1	TRBV7-9	TRBJ1-1	TGTGCCAGCAGCTTGACAGGGGGTCGGGGGGACACTGAAGCTTTCTTT	CASSLTGGRGDTEAFF
once	-	TRBV5-6	TRBJ2-2	TGTGCCAGCAGCGCCTTACCCCGGGAGCTGTTTTTT	CASSALPRELFF
-	-	TRBV18	TRBJ1-4	TGTGCCAGCTCACCTACTGCCAGGATACCAACTAATGAAAAACTGTTTTTT	CASSPTARIPTNEKLFF
-	-	TRBV27	TRBJ1-1	TGTGCCAGCAGTCACGACCGCATTATCTCTGAAGCTTTCTTT	CASSHDRIISEAFF
-	TRBD2	TRBV6-5	TRBJ2-7	TGTGCCAGCAGGCCTCGACTAGCGGAAGTCCTTGGGCAGTACTTC	CASRPRLAEVLGQYF
once	-	TRBV21-1	TRBJ2-7	TGTGCCAGCAGCGATCCGGGACTAGCGGCCTACGAGCAGTACTTC	CASSDPGLAAYEQYF
-	TRBD1	TRBV28	TRBJ1-2	TGTGCCAGCAGGCTTAGACAGGGGATCTACTATGGCTACACCTTC	CASRLRQGIYYGYTF
-	-	TRBV28	TRBJ2-3	TGTGCCAGCACCCCTTGGGTTGGGGATACGCAGTATTTT	CASTPWVGDTQYF
few	TRBD1	TRBV9	TRBJ1-2	TGTGCCAGCAGAGCCGACAGGGACTATGGCTACACCTTC	CASRADRDYGYTF
-	-	TRBV7-6	TRBJ1-1	TGTGCCAGCAGCCCAGACACGGACACTGAAGCTTTCTTT	CASSPDTDTEAFF
-	-	TRBV21-1	TRBJ2-7	TGTGCCAGCAGCAAATATGGTCTCAGGGGTCTCCACGAGCAGTACTTC	CASSKYGLRGLHEQYF
-	-	TRBV9	TRBJ2-2	TGTGCCAGCAGCGCAACGGGGGACGGGGAGCTGTTTTTT	CASSATGDGELFF
-	-	TRBV9	TRBJ2-1	TGTGCCAGCAGCGTAGATGGGAGTGGGTCCTACAATGAGCAGTTCTTC	CASSVDGSGSYNEQFF
-	-	TRBV9	TRBJ2-3	TGTGCCAGCAGCGCCGTGAATACGCAGTATTTT	CASSAVNTQYF
-	-	TRBV29-1	TRBJ2-3	TGCAGCGTTGAGGTGGAGGGCACAGATACGCAGTATTTT	CSVEVEGTDTQYF
few	TRBD1	TRBV19	TRBJ1-1	TGTGCCAGTAGTATTCCGGACAGGTTGAACACTGAAGCTTTCTTT	CASSIPDRLNTEAFF
-	TRBD1	TRBV6-1	TRBJ1-2	TGTGCCAGCAGTGTGGCGGCAGGGGGTCCCTACTATGGCTACACCTTC	CASSVAAGGPYYGYTF
-	-	TRBV7-9	TRBJ1-1	TGTGCCAGCAGCCTTCTCGAGGGAGACACTGAAGCTTTCTTT	CASSLLEGDTEAFF
once	TRBD2	TRBV4-3	TRBJ2-1	TGCGCCAGCAGCCAAGACAAAGGTCTAGCGGAGAACAATGAGCAGTTCTTC	CASSQDKGLAENNEQFF